Included here is one T cell receptor beta chain sequence, with context. What it binds is unknown. The data were produced by immunoSEQ multiplex PCR, yet TCRdb's version contains in-frame clones alone and is incomplete. The data show 30,000 to 40,000 clones, with roughly 66% seen just once and 25% to 35% held by the top ten. Prior to sequencing, the ViraFEST assay stimulated PBMC with viral peptide pools, which expanded the antigen-specific CD4+ T cells. Culture proceeded for approximately nine days, and CD4+ T cells were then isolated. This person's SARS-CoV-2 infection, confirmed by PCR, occurred between March and December 2020. The data originate from a study of vaccination effects on CD4 cells after COVID-19. The CDR3 is 13 amino acids. Germline CDR1 is MNHEY and CDR2 is SMNVEV (reference sequence). V shed 10 bases and J 6 bases; nucleotides not matched to a gene: 11.

This TCR was recovered from a human donor who had a prior SARS-CoV-2 infection. This chain connects TRBV27 to TRBJ2-7, with TRBD1 matching over 8 bases. Here the sequenced sample was CD4+ T cells from PBMCs cultured with a peptide pool, taken before COVID-19 vaccination. This CDR3 reads CATARDRGFEQYF. CDR3 coding DNA: TGTGCCACCGCCAGAGACAGGGGCTTCGAGCAGTACTTC.